This TCR beta chain is drawn from a study of blood T cells in healthy people across ages. V dropped 0 bases and J dropped 1 base, with 8 bases sitting between them. This CDR3 region has 14 residues. CDR1 and CDR2 (germline): SGHRS, YFSETQ. Overall study results and limits: Donors of long life had a larger count of naive CD4+ cells and greater diversity than aged donors.

The use of a sample-barcoded 5' primer and a J-beta primer mix characterized a second PCR of about 7 to 12 cycles. Tagging of each cDNA molecule was performed by a template-switch adaptor with 12 random nucleotides. One entry per CDR3 protein, called by TCRdb with MiXCR from the 5' RACE reads. The sample contains approximately 490,000 distinct CDR3 sequences, about 25% of which appear only once. On this clonotype: Its cognate antigen is unknown.

These data were likewise used in another study, on T cells of mothers and their children. This second report adds: The extracted RNA was employed in its entirety for cDNA synthesis, at roughly 1.6 ug per 15 ul. Compared with unrelated pairs, related mother-child pairs had slightly higher, non-significant overlap.

The specimen was blood. The TCR comes from a boy aged 5 to 17 in good health. The chain combines TRBV5-1 with TRBJ2-7; possible D gene TRBD2, 6 bases. As DNA, the CDR3 is TGCGCCAGCAGCTTGGGGGACTTATCCTACGAGCAGTACTTC. Its translation: CASSLGDLSYEQYF.